The sequence of this T cell receptor (beta chain) was determined in a study of tumor-infiltrating lymphocytes in primary liver carcinoma. Broader study findings: Tumors had a significantly higher top-250-clone fraction than blood (p = 0.039). Lesser overlap characterized tumor-adjacent and tumor-blood pairs relative to tumor region pairs.

A primer matching the constant region was used to make TCR beta cDNA from approximately 500 ng of total RNA. Nested multiplex PCR, run for three rounds with slightly modified ARM-PCR, yielded TCR beta libraries. It was with TRBV1-TRBV30 forward primers and a C-beta reverse primer that the first two PCR rounds were run, at roughly 9 cycles each. Each CDR3 protein gets one entry after TCRdb re-called the multiplex PCR reads with MiXCR. The sample has 250,000 to 350,000 distinct CDR3 sequences, nearly 60% seen once. Researchers drew blood RNA from unsorted whole blood and extracted germline DNA as well. The table lists this clonotype with a count of one. As yet, its antigen is unknown. The junction shows a germline mismatch at one end, possibly a read error. Looked up from germline, CDR1 is SQVTM and CDR2 is ANQGSEA. CDR3 length: 14 amino acids.

Sequencing was done on a sample of peripheral blood. The chain has TRBV29-1 and TRBJ2-1; 14 positions match TRBD2. This receptor was obtained from a woman under 40 with primary liver carcinoma and hepatitis B virus infection. CDR3 sequence reads: CSLRTSGRRNGQFF. The CDR3 DNA sequence: TGCAGCCTCCGGACTAGCGGGAGGAGGAATGGGCAGTTCTTC.